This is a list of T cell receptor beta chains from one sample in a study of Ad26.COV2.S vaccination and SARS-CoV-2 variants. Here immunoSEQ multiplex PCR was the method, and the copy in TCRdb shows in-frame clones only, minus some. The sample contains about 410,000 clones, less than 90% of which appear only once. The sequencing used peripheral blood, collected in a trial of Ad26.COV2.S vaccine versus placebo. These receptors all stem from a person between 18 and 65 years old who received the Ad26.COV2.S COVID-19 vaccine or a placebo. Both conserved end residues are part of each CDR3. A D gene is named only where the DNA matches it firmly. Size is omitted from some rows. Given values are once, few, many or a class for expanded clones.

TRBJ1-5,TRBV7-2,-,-,TGTGCCAGCAGCTTAAGGGGTAAGGGTCAGCCCCAGCATTTT,CASSLRGKGQPQHF
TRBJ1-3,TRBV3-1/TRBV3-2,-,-,TGTGCCAGCAGCCAAAGACTAGGCGTTGGAGGAAACACCATATATTTT,CASSQRLGVGGNTIYF
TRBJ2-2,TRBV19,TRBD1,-,TGTGCCAGTAGGAACCGGGACAGGGACACCGGGGAGCTGTTTTTT,CASRNRDRDTGELFF
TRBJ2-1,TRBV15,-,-,TGTGCCATAGAGGCGGGGGCGCAGAATGAGCAGTTCTTC,CAIEAGAQNEQFF
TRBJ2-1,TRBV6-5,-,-,TGTGCCAGCAGGGTCTTAGGAGGGCACACAAATGTGCAGTTCTTC,CASRVLGGHTNVQFF
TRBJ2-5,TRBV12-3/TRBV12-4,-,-,TGTGCCAGCAGTTGGCGTCAAGAGACCCAGTACTTC,CASSWRQETQYF
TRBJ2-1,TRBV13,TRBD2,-,TGTGCCAGCAGCTTACTAGCGGGGGGGCCTGGTGAGCAGTTCTTC,CASSLLAGGPGEQFF
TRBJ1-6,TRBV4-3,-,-,TGCGCCAGCAGCCAAGCGGCAACAAGCAATTCACCCCTCCACTTT,CASSQAATSNSPLHF
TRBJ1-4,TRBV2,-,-,TGTGCCAGCAGAAACAGTGAAAAACTGTTTTTT,CASRNSEKLFF
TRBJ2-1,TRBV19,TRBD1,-,TGTGCCAGTACCGATGTGGGGACAGGGGTTACTGAGCAGTTCTTC,CASTDVGTGVTEQFF
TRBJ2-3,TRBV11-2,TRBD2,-,TGTGCCAGCAGCTTAGATAGCGGGGCAGATACGCAGTATTTT,CASSLDSGADTQYF
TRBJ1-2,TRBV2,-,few,TGTGCCAGCAGTGAAGGCGGGTATGGCTACACCTTC,CASSEGGYGYTF
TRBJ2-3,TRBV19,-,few,TGTGCCAGTAGTATTGATCCAGGGGAACTTCTCACAGATACGCAGTATTTT,CASSIDPGELLTDTQYF
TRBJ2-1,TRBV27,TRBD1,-,TGTGCCAGCAGTCTCGGGACAGGGTTTGCCTACAATGAGCAGTTCTTC,CASSLGTGFAYNEQFF
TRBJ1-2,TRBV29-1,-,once,TGCAGCGTTGGCCAGGGTGGCTACACCTTC,CSVGQGGYTF
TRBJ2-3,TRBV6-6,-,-,TGTGCCACCATGCCCCCTTCTAGCACAGATACGCAGTATTTT,CATMPPSSTDTQYF
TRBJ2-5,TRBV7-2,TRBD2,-,TGTGCCAGCACCGCGGAGGGACTAGCAATAGAGACCCAGTACTTC,CASTAEGLAIETQYF
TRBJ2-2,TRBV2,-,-,TGTGCCAACCGCAAGGCGGTCGGGGAGCTGTTTTTT,CANRKAVGELFF
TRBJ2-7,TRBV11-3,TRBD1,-,TGTGCCAGCAGCTTAGGACAGGGGGCCCCCTACGAGCAGTACTTC,CASSLGQGAPYEQYF
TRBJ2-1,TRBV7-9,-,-,TGTGCCAGCAGCTTCGAAGACAGGATGGAGCAGTTCTTC,CASSFEDRMEQFF
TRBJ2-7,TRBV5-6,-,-,TGTGCCAGCAGTTATCTCGGGACACCGTCCTACGAGCAGTACTTC,CASSYLGTPSYEQYF
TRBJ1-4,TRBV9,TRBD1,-,TGTGCCAGCAGCTCACTGACAGGGGATGAAAAACTGTTTTTT,CASSSLTGDEKLFF
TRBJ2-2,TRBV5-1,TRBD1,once,TGCGCCAGCAGCTTGGGACAGGGTCAAGGCACCGGGGAGCTGTTTTTT,CASSLGQGQGTGELFF
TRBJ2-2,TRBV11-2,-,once,TGTGCCAGCAGCTTGCCGGGGGTCACCGGGGAGCTGTTTTTT,CASSLPGVTGELFF
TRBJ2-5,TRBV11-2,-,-,TGTGCCAGCAGCTTAGGAGTTTCGGAGACCCAGTACTTC,CASSLGVSETQYF
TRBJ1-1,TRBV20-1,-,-,TGCAGTGCTAGTTTGGACACTGAAGCTTTCTTT,CSASLDTEAFF
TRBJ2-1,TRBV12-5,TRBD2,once,TGTGCTAGTGGTTTGGTAGCGGGGGGGCTTAGGGGTGAGCAGTTCTTC,CASGLVAGGLRGEQFF
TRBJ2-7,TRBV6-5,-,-,TGTGCCAGCAGTTACTCGCGACTGGACGTCTCCTACGAGCAGTACTTC,CASSYSRLDVSYEQYF
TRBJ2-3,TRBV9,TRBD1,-,TGTGCCAGCAGCGACGACAGGGGACTGGATACGCAGTATTTT,CASSDDRGLDTQYF
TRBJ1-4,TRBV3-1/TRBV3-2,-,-,TGTGCCAGCAGCCAAGATCTCGGTTCGGGGGCTAATGAAAAACTGTTTTTT,CASSQDLGSGANEKLFF
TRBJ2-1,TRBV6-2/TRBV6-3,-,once,TGTGCCAGCAGTTTGACCCGGGACACCTACAATGAGCAGTTCTTC,CASSLTRDTYNEQFF
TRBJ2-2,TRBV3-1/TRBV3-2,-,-,TGTGCCAGCAGCCAGATCCGGGGACGGCTTGCGAACACCGGGGAGCTGTTTTTT,CASSQIRGRLANTGELFF
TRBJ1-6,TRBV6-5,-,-,TGTGCCAGCACCACAGGGTCATATGGTTCACCCCTCCACTTT,CASTTGSYGSPLHF
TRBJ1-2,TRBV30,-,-,TGTGCCTGGGCCCTCGGGTCTTCGGGCTATGGCTACACCTTC,CAWALGSSGYGYTF
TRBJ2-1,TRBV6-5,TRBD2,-,TGTGCCAGCAGTCGGCGGGAGTCCTACAATGAGCAGTTCTTC,CASSRRESYNEQFF
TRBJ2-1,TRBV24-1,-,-,TGTGCCACCAGTGATGTGGACGAAGAGCAGTTCTTC,CATSDVDEEQFF
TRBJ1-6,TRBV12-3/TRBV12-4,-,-,TGTGCCAGCAGTTTTGGGGCGGGGTCACCCCTCCACTTT,CASSFGAGSPLHF
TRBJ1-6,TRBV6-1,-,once,TGTGCCAGCAGTGAGGGACCTAATTCACCCCTCCACTTT,CASSEGPNSPLHF
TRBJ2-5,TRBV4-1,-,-,TGCGCCAGCAGCCTGGACGGAGAGACCCAGTACTTC,CASSLDGETQYF
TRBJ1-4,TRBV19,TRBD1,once,TGTGCCAGTAGTATTAACAGGGGGAGCGCAACTAATGAAAAACTGTTTTTT,CASSINRGSATNEKLFF